This T cell receptor (beta chain) stems from a study of shared clonotypes between healthy human individuals. Study summary: CD8 memory received one plate per donor, CD8 naive two, CD4 memory three and CD4 naive three.

Genomic DNA (from each subset) was split evenly across several immunoSEQ plates. Measured with immunoSEQ multiplex PCR; TCRdb has only the in-frame clones, and not every one. The sample shows under 850,000 clones, 72% of them seen only once. Germline CDR1 SEHNR, CDR2 FQNEAQ (reference sequence). This CDR3 spans 15 amino acids. The V end was cut by 4 bases, the J end by 10 bases, with 17 bases between. The sequence was collected from a woman aged 25 to 39 in good health. Sequenced material: memory CD4+ T cells sorted from blood. The subset was: CD45RA-negative fraction. The chain recombines TRBV7-9 with TRBJ1-6; D may be TRBD1 (6 bases). The CDR3 DNA reads as TGTGCCAGCAGCTCGCACGGGACACCCGAGTCACCCCTCCACTTT. It yields the protein CASSSHGTPESPLHF.